This TCR beta chain derives from a study of T cell changes during pregnancy in multiple sclerosis. Using immunoSEQ multiplex PCR, the repertoire was profiled, and TCRdb retains in-frame clones only, with some absent. The sample lists about 93,000 clones, 80% to 95% occurring once. Germline V gene sequence: CDR1 SGHRS, CDR2 YFSETQ. V lost 0 bases and J lost 3, with 19 bases in between. This CDR3 spans 17 amino acids. The chain combines TRBV5-1 with TRBJ2-7; TRBD2 might be the D (5 bases). The source of this sequence is a female donor with multiple sclerosis, enrolled in a pregnancy study. The sequencing used peripheral blood, collected before pregnancy. The CDR3 here is CASSLGRFEGIGYEQYF. The CDR3 DNA is TGCGCCAGCAGCTTGGGTCGATTCGAGGGTATCGGCTACGAGCAGTACTTC.